This T cell receptor beta chain was obtained from a study of control samples from healthy donors and cancer patients (dated by TCRdb to about 2020). Notes on this clone: There is no known antigen for this receptor. No base quality information exists; no much larger clone differs at one position.

Library creation used the immunoSEQ multiplex PCR assay. This immuneACCESS table, as held by TCRdb, lists in-frame sequences with V and J called but not all clones. Of the missing ones, under half trace to an unresolved V gene in checked studies; the others have no known cause. The table for this sample lists approximately 120,000 clones; around 86% of them were counted only once. Around 8.7% of the sample is in the top ten clones. The sequencing input was blood. This clonotype originated in a man aged 40-50 years in good health.

The DNA reads as follows: TGTGCCAGCACGGAAGGGGGCAATCAGCCCCAGCATTTT. Its translation is CASTEGGNQPQHF. The receptor chain draws on TRBV18 and TRBJ1-5; TRBD1 is a possible D gene, resting on 5 matching bases. CDR3 length: 13 amino acids, cysteine to phenylalanine. Only the CDR3 DNA is retained, 39 bases long and in frame from the first base. The germline V gene gives CDR1 as KGHSH and CDR2 as LQKENI. V sheds 8 bases and J sheds 2 bases, leaving 10 bases between their ends.